This T cell receptor (beta chain) was identified during a study of identical twins. J gave up 6 bases and V 3 bases, and 2 bases lay outside the gene matches. Germline V CDR1 and CDR2: KGHSH, LQKENI. CDR3 length: 13 amino acids. Concerning this clonotype: Its antigen is still unknown.

The study's findings and limits: Conclusions rested on cross-sectional statistics rather than following the same donors. Beta out-of-frame twin sharing showed a weaker excess.

Carrying unique molecular identifiers, the cDNA also gained a universal primer site through template switching. A single record per CDR3 protein comes from TCRdb applying MiXCR to the 5' RACE reads. The sample lists 700,000 or so distinct CDR3 sequences, more than 6.5% occurring once. A further study also used this sample, focusing on yellow fever vaccine responses in identical twins. This second study says: Among the twins, the vaccine T cell response reportedly seemed partly convergent and partly personalized.

The chain links TRBV18 to TRBJ2-7; 10 nucleotides agree with TRBD1. Sequenced: PBMCs. The clonotype was recovered from a woman between 18 and 30 years old in good health. For the CDR3, the DNA is TGTGCCAGCTCACCCGGGACAGGGGCCGAGCAGTACTTC. Its translation: CASSPGTGAEQYF.